This T cell receptor (beta chain) emerged from a study of long-term antiretroviral therapy in people with HIV. Study-level points and caveats: For ART adherence, viral resistance and therapy changes, no data were available. Collection of the blood took place between about 2004 and 2018. The ART regimens in use then may have been less effective than current ones.

Donors each had at least one pre-ART PBMC sample and at least two post-ART ones. Cryopreserved PBMC numbered about 1-10 million per sample before DNA extraction. The immunoSEQ assay was v3.0, run at survey level. Profiled with immunoSEQ multiplex PCR; TCRdb holds only in-frame clones, not every one. The sample lists under 30,000 clones; 80% to 85% were seen once. On this clone itself: Antigen: not known.

The V end lost 6 bases, the J end lost 0 bases, and 15 bases lay between the germline ends. The CDR3 length is 16 residues. The germline V gene encodes CDR1 KGHSH and CDR2 LQKENI. This TCR was recovered from a man in his late teens or twenties with HIV. The sequencing here drew on unsorted PBMCs, taken 0.8 years before starting antiretroviral therapy. The chain joins TRBV18 to TRBJ2-1; D is unresolved. CDR3 in amino acids: CASSRAEPSSYNEQFF. Written as DNA, the CDR3 is TGTGCCAGCTCCCGGGCAGAACCGAGCTCCTACAATGAGCAGTTCTTC.